This TCR beta chain was identified in a study of graft-versus-host responses after intestinal transplantation. Note on this clone: Its specificity is unknown.

The CDR3 consists of 15 residues. Trimming shortened V by 5 bases and J by 1 base, and 9 bases separated the two germline ends. The repertoire was sequenced with immunoSEQ multiplex PCR; TCRdb's copy has only in-frame clones and lacks some. This sample has roughly 99,000 clones, with 87% found just once. This chain joins TRBV23-1 and TRBJ1-6; D is uncertain. TRBV23-1 is identified as an open reading frame with a role that is uncertain. The input for sequencing was unstimulated CD4+ T cells sorted from spleen or lymph node cells, taken before transplant. This clonotype originated in a human donor who was the organ donor for an intestinal transplant. The CDR3 reads CASSSRSSYNSPLHF. The CDR3 DNA is TGCGCCAGCAGTTCCAGGAGTTCCTATAATTCACCCCTCCACTTT.